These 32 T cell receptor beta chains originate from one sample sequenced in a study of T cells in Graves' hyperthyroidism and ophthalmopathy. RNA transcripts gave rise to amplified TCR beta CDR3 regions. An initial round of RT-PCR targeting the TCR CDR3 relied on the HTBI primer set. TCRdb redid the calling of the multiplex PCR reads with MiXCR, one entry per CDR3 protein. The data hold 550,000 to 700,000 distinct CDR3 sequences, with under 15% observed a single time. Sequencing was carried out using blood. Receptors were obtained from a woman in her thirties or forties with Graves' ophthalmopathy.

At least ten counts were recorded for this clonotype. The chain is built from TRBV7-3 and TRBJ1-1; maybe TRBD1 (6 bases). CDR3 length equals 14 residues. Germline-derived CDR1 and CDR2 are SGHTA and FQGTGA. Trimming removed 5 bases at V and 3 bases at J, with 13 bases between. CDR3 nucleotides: TGTGCCAGCAGCACACAGGGTGGAGACACTGAAGCTTTCTTT. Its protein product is CASSTQGGDTEAFF.

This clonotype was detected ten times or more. The DNA for the CDR3 is TGTGCCAGTAGTATAGATCGAAGGGGGAACATGAACACTGAAGCTTTCTTT. Its protein product is CASSIDRRGNMNTEAFF. The chain employs TRBV19 and TRBJ1-1; maybe TRBD1 (6 bases). Germline V gene data show CDR1 as LNHDA and CDR2 as SQIVND (reference sequence). The germline V and J ends were trimmed by 0 bases and 0 bases, with 14 bases remaining between them. The CDR3 loop spans 17 amino acids.

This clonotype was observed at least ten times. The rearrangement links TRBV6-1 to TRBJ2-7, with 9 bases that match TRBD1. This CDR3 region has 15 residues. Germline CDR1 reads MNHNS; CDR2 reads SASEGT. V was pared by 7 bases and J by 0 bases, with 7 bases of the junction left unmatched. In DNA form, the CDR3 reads TGTGCCAGCAACAGGGGGCTAGCGAGCTCCTACGAGCAGTACTTC. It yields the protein CASNRGLASSYEQYF.

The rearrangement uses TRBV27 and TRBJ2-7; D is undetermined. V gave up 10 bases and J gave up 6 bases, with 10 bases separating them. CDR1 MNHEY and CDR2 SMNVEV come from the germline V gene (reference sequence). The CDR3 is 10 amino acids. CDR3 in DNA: TGTGCCATCCTCGGAGCCGAGCAGTACTTC. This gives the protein CAILGAEQYF.

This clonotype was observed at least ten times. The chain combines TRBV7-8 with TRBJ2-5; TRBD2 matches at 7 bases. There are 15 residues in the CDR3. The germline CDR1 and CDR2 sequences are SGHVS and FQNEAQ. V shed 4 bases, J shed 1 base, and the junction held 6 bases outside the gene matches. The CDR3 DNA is TGTGCCAGCAGCTCGGACCTAGCGGCCCAAGAGACCCAGTACTTC. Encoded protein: CASSSDLAAQETQYF.

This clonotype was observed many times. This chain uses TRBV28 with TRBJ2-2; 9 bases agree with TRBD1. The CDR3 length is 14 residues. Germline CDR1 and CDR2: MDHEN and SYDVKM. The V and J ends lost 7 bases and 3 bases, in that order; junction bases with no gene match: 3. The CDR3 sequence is CASKRTGDTGELFF. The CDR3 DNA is TGTGCCAGCAAAAGGACAGGGGACACCGGGGAGCTGTTTTTT.

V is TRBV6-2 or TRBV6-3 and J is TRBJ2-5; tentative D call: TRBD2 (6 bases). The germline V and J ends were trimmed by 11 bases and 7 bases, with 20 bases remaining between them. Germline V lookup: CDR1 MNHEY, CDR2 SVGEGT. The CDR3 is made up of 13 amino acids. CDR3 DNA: TGTGCCGGCACTAGCCCCTCACAGTTGACCCAGTACTTC. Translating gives CAGTSPSQLTQYF.

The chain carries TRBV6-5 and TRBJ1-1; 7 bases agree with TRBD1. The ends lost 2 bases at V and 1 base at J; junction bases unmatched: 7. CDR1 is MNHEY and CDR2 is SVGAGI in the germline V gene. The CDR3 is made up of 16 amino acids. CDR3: CASSYDRDSPNTEAFF. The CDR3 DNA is TGTGCCAGCAGTTACGACAGGGACAGCCCGAACACTGAAGCTTTCTTT.

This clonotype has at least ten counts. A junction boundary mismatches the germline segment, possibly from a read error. For the CDR3, the DNA is TGCGGTGCTAGACGGGGCGATGACGGGGAGCTGTTTTTT. Its protein is CGARRGDDGELFF. The chain is built from TRBV20-1 and TRBJ2-2; D is perhaps TRBD1 or TRBD2 (5 bases each). Germline values: CDR1 DFQATT, CDR2 SNEGSKA (reference sequence). The length of the CDR3 is 13 residues.

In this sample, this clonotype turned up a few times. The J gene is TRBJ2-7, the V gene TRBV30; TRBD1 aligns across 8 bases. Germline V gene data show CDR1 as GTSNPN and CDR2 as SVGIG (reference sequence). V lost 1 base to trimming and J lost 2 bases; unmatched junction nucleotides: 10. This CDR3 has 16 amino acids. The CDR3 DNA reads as TGTGCCTGGAGTGGTCCCGGGACAGGACAGACCTACGAGCAGTACTTC. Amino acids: CAWSGPGTGQTYEQYF. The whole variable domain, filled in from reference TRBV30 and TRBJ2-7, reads SQTIHQWPATLVQPVGSPLSLECTVEGTSNPNLYWYRQAAGRGLQLLFYSVGIGQISSEVPQNLSASRPQDRQFILSSKKLLLSDSGFYLCAWSGPGTGQTYEQYFGPGTRLTVT.

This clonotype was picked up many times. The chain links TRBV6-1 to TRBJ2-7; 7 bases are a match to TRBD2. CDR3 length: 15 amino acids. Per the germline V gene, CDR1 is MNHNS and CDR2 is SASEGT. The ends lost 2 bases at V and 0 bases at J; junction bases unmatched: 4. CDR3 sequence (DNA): TGTGCCAGCAGTGAATCGGCGGGAGCCTCCTACGAGCAGTACTTC. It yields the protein CASSESAGASYEQYF.

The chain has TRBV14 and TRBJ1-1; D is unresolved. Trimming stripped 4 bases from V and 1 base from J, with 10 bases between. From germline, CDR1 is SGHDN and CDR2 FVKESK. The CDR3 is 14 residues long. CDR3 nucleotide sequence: TGTGCCAGCAGCCGAGATATGGGGAACACTGAAGCTTTCTTT. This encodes CASSRDMGNTEAFF.

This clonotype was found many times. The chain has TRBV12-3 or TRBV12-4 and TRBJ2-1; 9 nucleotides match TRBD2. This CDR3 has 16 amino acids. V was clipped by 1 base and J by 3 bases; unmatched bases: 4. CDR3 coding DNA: TGTGCCAGCAGTTTAGGGGGACTAGCCGTCTACAATGAGCAGTTCTTC. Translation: CASSLGGLAVYNEQFF.

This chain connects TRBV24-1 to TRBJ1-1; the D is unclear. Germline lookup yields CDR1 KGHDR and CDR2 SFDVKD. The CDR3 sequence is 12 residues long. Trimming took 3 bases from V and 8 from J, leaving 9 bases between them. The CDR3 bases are TGTGCCACCAGTGATAGAGGAAAGGAAGCTTTCTTT. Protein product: CATSDRGKEAFF.

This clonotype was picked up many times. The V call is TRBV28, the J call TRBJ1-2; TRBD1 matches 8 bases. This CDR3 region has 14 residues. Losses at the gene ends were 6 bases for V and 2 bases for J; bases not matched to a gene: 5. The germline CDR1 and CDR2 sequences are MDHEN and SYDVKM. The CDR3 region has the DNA TGTGCCAGCAGGAAACAGGGGGGCAACTATGGCTACACCTTC. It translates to CASRKQGGNYGYTF.

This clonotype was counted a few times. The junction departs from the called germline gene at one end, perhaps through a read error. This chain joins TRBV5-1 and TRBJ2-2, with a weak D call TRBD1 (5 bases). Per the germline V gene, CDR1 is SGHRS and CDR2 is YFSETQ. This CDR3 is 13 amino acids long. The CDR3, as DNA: TGCACCAGCAGCTATCGACAGCACGTGGAGCTGTTTTTT. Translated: CTSSYRQHVELFF.

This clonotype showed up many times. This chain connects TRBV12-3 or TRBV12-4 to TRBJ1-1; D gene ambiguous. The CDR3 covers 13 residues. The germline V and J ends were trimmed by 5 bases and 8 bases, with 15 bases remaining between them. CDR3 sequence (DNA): TGTGCCAGCAGTGACCAGAGGTCGCGAGAAGCTTTCTTT. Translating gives CASSDQRSREAFF.

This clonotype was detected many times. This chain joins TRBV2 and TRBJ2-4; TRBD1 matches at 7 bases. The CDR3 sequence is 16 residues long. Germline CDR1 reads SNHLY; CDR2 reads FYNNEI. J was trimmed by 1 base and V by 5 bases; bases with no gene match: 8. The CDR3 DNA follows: TGTGCCAGCAGTACCCCCCGACAGGGCGCCAAAAACATTCAGTACTTC. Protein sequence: CASSTPRQGAKNIQYF.

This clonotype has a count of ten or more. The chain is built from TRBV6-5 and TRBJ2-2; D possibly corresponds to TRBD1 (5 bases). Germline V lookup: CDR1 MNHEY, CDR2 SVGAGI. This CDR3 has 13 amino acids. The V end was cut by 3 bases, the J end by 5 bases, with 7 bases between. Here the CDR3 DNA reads TGTGCCAGCAGTTATGACAGTACCGGGGAGCTGTTTTTT. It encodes CASSYDSTGELFF.

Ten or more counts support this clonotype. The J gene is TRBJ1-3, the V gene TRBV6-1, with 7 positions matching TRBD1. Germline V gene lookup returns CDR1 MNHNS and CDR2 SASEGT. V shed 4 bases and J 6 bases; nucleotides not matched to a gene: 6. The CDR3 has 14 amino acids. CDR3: CASSVDRAENTIYF. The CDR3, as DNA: TGTGCCAGCAGTGTAGACAGGGCTGAAAACACCATATATTTT.

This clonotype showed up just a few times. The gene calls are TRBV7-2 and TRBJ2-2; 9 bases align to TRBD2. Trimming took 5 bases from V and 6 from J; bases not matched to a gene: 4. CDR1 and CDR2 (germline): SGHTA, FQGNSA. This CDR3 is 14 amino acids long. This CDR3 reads CASSPRTSAGELFF. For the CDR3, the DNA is TGTGCCAGCAGCCCTCGGACTAGCGCCGGGGAGCTGTTTTTT. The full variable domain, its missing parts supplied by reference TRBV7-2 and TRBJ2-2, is GAGVSQSPSNKVTEKGKDVELRCDPISGHTALYWYRQSLGQGLEFLIYFQGNSAPDKSGLPSDRFSAERTGGSVSTLTIQRTQQEDSAVYLCASSPRTSAGELFFGEGSRLTVL.

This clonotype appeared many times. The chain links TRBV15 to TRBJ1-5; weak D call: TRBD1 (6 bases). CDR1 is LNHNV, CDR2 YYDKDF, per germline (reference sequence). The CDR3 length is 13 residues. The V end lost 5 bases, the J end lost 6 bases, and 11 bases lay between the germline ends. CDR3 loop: CATSLGGLQPQHF. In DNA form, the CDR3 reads TGTGCCACCAGCCTGGGGGGCCTTCAGCCCCAGCATTTT.

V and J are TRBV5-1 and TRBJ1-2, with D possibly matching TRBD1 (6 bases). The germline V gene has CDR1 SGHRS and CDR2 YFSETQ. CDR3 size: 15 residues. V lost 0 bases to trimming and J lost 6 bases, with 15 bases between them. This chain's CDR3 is CASSLAGVNYNGYTF. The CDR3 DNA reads TGCGCCAGCAGCTTGGCAGGGGTCAACTACAATGGCTACACCTTC.

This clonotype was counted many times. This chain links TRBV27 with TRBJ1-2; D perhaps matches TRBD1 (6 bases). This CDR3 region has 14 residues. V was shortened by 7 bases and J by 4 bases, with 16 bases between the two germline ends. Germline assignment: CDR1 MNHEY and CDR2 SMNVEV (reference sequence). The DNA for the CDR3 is TGTGCCAGCACCCCCCGCAGGGGAGCCTATGGCTACACCTTC. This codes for CASTPRRGAYGYTF.

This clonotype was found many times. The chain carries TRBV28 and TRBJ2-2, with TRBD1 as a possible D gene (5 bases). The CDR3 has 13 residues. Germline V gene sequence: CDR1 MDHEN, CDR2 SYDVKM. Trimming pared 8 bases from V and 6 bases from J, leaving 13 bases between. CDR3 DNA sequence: TGTGCCAGCTGCGACAGAACGGCCGGGGAGCTGTTTTTT. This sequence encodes CASCDRTAGELFF.

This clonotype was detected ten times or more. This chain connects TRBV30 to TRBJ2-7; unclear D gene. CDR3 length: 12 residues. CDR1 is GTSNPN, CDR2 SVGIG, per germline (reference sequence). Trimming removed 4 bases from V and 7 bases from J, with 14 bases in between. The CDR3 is CAWKTGQREQYF. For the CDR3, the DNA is TGTGCCTGGAAAACCGGGCAGAGAGAGCAGTACTTC.

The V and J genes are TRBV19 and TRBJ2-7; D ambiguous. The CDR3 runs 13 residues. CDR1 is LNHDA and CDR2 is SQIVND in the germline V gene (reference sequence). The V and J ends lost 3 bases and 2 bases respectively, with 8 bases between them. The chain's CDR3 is CASSMVGTYEQYF. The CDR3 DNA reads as TGTGCCAGTAGTATGGTAGGCACCTACGAGCAGTACTTC.

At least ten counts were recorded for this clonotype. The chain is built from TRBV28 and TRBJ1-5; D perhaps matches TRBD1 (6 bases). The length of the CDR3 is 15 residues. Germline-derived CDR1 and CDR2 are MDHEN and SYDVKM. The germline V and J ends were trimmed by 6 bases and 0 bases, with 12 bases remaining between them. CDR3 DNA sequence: TGTGCCAGCAGGTCCAGGGGTAATAGCAATCAGCCCCAGCATTTT. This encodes CASRSRGNSNQPQHF.

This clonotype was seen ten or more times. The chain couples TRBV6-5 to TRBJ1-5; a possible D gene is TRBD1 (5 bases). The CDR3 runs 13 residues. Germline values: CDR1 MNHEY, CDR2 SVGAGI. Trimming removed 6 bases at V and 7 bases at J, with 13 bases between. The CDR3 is CASRRQPSQPQHF. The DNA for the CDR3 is TGTGCCAGCAGGCGACAGCCGTCACAGCCCCAGCATTTT.

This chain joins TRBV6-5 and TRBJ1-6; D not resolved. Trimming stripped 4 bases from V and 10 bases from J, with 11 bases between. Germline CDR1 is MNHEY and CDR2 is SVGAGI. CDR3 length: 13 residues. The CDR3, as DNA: TGTGCCAGCAGTTCGAGATTGGAATCACCCCTCCACTTT. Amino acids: CASSSRLESPLHF.

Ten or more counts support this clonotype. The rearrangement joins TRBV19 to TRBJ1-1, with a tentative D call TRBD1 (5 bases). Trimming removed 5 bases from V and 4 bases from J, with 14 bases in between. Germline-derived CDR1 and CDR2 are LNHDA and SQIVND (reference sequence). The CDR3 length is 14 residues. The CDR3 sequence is CASSVRVEGTEAFF. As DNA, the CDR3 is TGTGCCAGTAGTGTCAGGGTGGAGGGCACTGAAGCTTTCTTT.

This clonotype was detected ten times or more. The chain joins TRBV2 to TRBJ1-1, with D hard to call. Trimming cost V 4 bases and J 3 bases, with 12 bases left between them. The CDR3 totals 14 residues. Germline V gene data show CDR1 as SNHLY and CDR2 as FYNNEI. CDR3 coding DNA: TGTGCCAGCAGTGCTCCTGGGTTGGACACTGAAGCTTTCTTT. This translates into CASSAPGLDTEAFF.